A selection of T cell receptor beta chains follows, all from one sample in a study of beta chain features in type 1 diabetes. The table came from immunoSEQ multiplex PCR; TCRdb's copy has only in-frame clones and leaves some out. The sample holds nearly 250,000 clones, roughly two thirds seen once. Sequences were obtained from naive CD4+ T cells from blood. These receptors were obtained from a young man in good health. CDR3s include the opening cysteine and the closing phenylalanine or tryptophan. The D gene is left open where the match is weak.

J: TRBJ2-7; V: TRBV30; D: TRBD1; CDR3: CAWRPRPGQKGEQYF
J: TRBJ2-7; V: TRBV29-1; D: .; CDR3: CSVEQGYEQYF
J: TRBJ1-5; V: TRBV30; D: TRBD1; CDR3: CAWSVGQGPNQPQHF
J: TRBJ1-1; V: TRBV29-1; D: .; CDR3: CSVGVDRVTEAFF
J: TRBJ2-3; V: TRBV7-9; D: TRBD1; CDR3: CASSHRGSTDTQYF
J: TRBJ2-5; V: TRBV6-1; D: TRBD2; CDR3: CASTLAGLQETQYF
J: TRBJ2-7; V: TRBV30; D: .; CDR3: CAWSVAGYEQYF
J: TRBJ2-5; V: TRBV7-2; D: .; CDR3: CASSFGIGRETQYF
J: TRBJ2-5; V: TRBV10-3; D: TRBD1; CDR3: CAISTGGAETQYF
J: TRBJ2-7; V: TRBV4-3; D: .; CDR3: CASSQDGGHEQYF
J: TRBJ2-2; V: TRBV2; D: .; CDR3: CASSQKEAGELFF
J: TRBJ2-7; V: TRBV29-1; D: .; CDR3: CSVVGPGSAGSYEQYF
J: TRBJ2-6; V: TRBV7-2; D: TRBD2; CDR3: CASSFKTSTQSGANVLTF
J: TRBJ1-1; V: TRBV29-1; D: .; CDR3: CSVGGSNTEAFF
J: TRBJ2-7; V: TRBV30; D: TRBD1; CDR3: CAWRGQGIYEQYF
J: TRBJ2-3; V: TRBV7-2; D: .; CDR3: CASLWKAGTDTQYF
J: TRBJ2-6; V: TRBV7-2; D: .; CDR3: CASRLALNSGANVLTF
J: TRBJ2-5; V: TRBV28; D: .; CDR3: CASSPPVGLETQYF
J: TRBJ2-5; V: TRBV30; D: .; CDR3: CAWSVRRPGYQETQYF
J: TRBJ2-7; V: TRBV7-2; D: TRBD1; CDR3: CASSFSQGASEQYF
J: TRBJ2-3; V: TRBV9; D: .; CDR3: CASSVGARTDTQYF
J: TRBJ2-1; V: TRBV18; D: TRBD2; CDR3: CASSSIAGARNEQFF
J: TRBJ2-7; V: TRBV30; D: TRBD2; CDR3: CASGTSGSSYEQYF
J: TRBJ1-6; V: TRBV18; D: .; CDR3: CASSPGLGPPLHF
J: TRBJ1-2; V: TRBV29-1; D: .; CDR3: CSVGGYGYTF
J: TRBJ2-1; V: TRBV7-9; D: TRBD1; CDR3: CASSMTGNEQFF
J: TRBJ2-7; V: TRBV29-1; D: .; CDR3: CSVQDGAYEQYF
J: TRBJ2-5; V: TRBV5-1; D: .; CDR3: CASHRDSLAETQYF
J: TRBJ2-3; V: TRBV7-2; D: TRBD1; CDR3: CASSLDGTGTDTQYF
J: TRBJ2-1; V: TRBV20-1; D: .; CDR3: CSAPMMREQFF
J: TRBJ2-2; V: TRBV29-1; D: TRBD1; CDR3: CSAGVQGATGELFF
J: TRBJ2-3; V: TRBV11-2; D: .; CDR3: CASSLDLDTQYF
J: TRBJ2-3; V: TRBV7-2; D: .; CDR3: CASSRTRTVLDTQYF
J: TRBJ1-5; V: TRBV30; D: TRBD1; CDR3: CAWNRGDQPQHF
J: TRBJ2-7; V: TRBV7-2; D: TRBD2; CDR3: CASSFLAGSHGQYF
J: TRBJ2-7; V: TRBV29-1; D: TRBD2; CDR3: CSVQAGLAGGRNEQYF
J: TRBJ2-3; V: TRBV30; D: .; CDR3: CAWSVRGSDTQYF
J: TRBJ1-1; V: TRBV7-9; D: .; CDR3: CASSLAFTVNTEAFF
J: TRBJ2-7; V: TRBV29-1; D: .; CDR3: CSAKQGEPYEQYF
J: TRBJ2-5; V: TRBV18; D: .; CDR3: CASSPPSGVETQYF
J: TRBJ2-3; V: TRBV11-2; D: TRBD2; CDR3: CASSSVAGGSTDTQYF
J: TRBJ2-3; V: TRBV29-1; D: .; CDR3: CSGSFTDTQYF
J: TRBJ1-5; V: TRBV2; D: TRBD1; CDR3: CASRRQGPSNQPQHF
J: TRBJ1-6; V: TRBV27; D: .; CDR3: CASSWGQGRRGSPLHF
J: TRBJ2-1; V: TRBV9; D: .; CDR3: CASSSDWSSYNEQFF
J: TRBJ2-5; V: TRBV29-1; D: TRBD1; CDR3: CSVRQGAQETQYF
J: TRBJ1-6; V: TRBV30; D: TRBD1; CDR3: CAWRDTGDSPLHF
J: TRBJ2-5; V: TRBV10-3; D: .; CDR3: CAISESYTETQYF
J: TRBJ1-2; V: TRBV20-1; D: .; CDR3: CSPDTAGYTF
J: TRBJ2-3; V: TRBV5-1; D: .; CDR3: CASTQGVGTDTQYF
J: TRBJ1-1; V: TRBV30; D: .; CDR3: CAWRQKMNTEAFF
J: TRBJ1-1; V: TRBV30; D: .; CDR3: CAWSVIQPGAFF
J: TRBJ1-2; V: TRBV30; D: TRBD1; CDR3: CAWSGGDSPAANYGYTF